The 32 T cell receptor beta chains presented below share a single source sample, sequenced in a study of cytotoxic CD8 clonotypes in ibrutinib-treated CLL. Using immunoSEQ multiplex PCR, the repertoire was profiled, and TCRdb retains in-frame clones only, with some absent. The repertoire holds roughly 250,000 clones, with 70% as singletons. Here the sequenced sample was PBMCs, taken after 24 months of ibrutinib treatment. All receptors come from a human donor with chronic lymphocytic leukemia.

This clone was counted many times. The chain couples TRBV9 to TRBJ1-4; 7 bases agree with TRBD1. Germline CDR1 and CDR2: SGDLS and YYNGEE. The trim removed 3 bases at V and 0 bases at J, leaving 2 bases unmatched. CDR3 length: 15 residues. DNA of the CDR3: TGTGCCAGCAGCGCAGGGACAGCAACTAATGAAAAACTGTTTTTT. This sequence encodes CASSAGTATNEKLFF.

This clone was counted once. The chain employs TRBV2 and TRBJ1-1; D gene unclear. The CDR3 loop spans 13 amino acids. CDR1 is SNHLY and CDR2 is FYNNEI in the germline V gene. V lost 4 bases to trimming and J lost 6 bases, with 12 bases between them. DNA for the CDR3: TGTGCCAGCAGTGGGACCCCCATGGCTGAAGCTTTCTTT. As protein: CASSGTPMAEAFF.

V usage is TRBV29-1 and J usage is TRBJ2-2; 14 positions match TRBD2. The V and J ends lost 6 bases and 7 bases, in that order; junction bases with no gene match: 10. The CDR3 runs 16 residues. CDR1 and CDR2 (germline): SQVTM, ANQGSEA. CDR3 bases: TGCAGCGTACGGACTAGCGGGAGGAGCTGGGGCGGGGAGCTGTTTTTT. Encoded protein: CSVRTSGRSWGGELFF.

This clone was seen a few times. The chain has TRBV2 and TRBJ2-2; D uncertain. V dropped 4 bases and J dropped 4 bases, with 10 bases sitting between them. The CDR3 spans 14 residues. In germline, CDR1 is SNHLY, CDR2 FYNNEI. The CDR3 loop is CASSVVRVTGELFF. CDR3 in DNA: TGTGCCAGCAGTGTCGTTCGGGTCACCGGGGAGCTGTTTTTT.

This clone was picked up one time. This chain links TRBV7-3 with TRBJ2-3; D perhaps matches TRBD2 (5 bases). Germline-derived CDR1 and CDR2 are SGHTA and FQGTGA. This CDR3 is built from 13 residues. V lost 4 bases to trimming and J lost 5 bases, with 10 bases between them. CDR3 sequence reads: CASSSTREDTQYF. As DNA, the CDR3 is TGTGCCAGCAGCTCTACCCGGGAAGATACGCAGTATTTT.

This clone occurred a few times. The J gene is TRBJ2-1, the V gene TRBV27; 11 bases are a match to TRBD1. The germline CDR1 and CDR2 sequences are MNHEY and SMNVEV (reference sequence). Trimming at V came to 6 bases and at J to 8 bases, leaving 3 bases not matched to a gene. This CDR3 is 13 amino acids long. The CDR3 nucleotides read TGTGCCAGCAGCTGGGACAGGGGGTATGAGCAGTTCTTC. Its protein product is CASSWDRGYEQFF.

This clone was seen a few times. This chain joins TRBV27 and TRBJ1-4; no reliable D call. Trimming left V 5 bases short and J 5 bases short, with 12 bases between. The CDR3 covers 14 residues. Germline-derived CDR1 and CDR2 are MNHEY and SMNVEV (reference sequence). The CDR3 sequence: CASSPIDHNEKLFF. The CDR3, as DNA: TGTGCCAGCAGTCCCATCGACCACAATGAAAAACTGTTTTTT.

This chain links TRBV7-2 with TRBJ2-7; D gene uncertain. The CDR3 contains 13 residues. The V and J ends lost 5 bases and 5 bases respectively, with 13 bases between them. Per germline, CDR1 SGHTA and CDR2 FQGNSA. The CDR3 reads CASSPSGYHEQYF. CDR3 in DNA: TGTGCCAGCAGCCCCTCGGGTTACCACGAGCAGTACTTC.

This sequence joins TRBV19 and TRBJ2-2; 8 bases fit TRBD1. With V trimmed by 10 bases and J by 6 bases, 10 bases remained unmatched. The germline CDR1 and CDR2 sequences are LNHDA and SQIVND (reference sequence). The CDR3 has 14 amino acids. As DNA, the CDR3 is TGTGCCACCCTCCAGACAGGGGTCCCCGGGGAGCTGTTTTTT. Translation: CATLQTGVPGELFF.

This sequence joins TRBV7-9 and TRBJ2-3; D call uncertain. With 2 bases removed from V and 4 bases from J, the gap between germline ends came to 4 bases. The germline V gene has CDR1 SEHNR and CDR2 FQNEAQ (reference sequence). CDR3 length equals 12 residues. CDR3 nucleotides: TGTGCCAGCAGCTTAAATTCAGATACGCAGTATTTT. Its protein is CASSLNSDTQYF. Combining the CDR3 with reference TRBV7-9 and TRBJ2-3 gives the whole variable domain DTGVSQNPRHKITKRGQNVTFRCDPISEHNRLYWYRQTLGQGPEFLTYFQNEAQLEKSRLLSDRFSAERPKGSFSTLEIQRTEQGDSAMYLCASSLNSDTQYFGPGTRLTVL.

For the CDR3, the DNA is TGTGCCAGCAGCTTAGCGGGGACAGGGGACACAGATACGCAGTATTTT. Translating it yields CASSLAGTGDTDTQYF. This chain links TRBV7-2 with TRBJ2-3, with 10 positions matching TRBD1. This CDR3 spans 16 amino acids. Germline V gives CDR1 SGHTA, CDR2 FQGNSA. Trimming cost V 0 bases and J 2 bases; bases outside gene matches: 2.

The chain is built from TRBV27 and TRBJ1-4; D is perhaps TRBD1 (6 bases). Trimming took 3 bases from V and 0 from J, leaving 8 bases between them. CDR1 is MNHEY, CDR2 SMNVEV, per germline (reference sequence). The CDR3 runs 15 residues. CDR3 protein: CASSFRGATNEKLFF. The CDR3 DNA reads TGTGCCAGCAGTTTCAGGGGAGCAACTAATGAAAAACTGTTTTTT.

The CDR3 is CSGGDRNTEAFF. The CDR3 bases are TGCAGCGGGGGGGACAGGAACACTGAAGCTTTCTTT. This chain uses TRBV29-1 with TRBJ1-1, with 7 bases fitting TRBD1. This CDR3 contains 12 residues. Germline CDR1 SQVTM, CDR2 ANQGSEA. V lost 7 bases, J lost 1 base, and 3 bases stayed unmatched.

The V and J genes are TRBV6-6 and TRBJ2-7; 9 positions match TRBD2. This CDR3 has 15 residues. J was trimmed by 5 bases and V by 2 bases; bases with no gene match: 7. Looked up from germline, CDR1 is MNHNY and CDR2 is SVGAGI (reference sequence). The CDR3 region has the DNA TGTGCCAGCAGTTACGGCGAGCGGGGGGCCCACGAGCAGTACTTC. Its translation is CASSYGERGAHEQYF.

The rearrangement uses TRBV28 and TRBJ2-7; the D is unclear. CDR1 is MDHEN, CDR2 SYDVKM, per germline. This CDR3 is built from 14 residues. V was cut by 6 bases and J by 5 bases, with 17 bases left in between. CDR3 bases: TGTGCCAGCAGCCCTCTAATCGTCGAGGACGAGCAGTACTTC. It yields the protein CASSPLIVEDEQYF.

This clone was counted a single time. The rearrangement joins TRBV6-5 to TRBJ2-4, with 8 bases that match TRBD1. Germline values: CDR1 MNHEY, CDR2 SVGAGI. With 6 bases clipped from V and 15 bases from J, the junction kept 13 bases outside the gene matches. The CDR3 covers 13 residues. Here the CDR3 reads CASSPIRTGRGYF. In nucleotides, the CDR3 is TGTGCCAGCAGCCCTATACGGACAGGGCGGGGGTACTTC.

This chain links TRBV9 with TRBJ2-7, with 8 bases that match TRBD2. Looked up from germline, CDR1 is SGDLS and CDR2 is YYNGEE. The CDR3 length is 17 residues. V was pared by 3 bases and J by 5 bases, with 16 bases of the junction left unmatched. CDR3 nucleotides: TGTGCCAGCAGCGGTGGACGACTAGCGCGCGGATCACACGAGCAGTACTTC. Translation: CASSGGRLARGSHEQYF.

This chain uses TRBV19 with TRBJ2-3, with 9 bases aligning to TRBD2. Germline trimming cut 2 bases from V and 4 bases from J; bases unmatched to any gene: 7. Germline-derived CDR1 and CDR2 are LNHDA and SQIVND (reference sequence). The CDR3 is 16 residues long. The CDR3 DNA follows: TGTGCCAGTAGTATATGGGCGGGAGGGCCCTCAGATACGCAGTATTTT. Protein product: CASSIWAGGPSDTQYF.

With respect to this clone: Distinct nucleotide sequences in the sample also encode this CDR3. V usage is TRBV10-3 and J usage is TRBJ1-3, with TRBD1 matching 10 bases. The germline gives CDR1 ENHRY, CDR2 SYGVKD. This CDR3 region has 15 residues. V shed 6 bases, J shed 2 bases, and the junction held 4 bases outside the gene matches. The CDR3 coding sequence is TGTGCCATCAGCCGACAGGGGGCAGCTGGAAACACCATATATTTT. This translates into CAISRQGAAGNTIYF.

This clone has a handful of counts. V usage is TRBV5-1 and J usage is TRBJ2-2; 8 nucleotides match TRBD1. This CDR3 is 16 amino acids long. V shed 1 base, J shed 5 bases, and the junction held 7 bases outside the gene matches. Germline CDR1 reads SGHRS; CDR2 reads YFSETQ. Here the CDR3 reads CASSLPGQDDTGELFF. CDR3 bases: TGCGCCAGCAGCTTGCCGGGACAGGACGATACCGGGGAGCTGTTTTTT.

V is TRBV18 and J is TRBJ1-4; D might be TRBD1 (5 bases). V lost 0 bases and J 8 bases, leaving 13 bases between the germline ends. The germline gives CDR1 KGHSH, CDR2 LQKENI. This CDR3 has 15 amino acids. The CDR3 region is CASSPPKGPEEKLFF. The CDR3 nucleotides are TGTGCCAGCTCACCACCGAAGGGGCCAGAGGAAAAACTGTTTTTT.

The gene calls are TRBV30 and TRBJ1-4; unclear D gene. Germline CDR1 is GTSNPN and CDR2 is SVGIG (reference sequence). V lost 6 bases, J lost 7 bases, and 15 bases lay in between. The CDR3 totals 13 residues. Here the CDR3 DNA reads TGTGCCTGCCTCGGTGTAGGGTCTGAAAAACTGTTTTTT. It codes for CACLGVGSEKLFF.

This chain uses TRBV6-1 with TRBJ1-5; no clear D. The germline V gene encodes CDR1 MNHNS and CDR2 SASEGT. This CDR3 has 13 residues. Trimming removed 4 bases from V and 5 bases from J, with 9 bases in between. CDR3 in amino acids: CASSVRFDQPQHF. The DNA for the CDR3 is TGTGCCAGCAGTGTTAGGTTTGATCAGCCCCAGCATTTT.

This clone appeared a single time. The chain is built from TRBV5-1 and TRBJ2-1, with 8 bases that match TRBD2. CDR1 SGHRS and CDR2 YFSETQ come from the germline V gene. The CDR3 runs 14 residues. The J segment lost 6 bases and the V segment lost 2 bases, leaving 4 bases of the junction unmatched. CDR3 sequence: CASSFERGSNEQFF. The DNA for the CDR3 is TGCGCCAGCAGCTTCGAGCGGGGGTCCAATGAGCAGTTCTTC.

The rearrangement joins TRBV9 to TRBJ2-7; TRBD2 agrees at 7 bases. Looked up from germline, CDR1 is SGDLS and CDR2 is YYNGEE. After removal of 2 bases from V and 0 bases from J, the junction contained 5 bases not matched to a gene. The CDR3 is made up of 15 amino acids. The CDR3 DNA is TGTGCCAGCAGCGTTGCTAGCGGCCACTCCTACGAGCAGTACTTC. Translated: CASSVASGHSYEQYF.

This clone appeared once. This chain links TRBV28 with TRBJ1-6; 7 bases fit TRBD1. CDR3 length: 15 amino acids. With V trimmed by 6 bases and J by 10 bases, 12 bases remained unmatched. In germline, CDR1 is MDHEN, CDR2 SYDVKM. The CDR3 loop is CASRPGGPTPSPLHF. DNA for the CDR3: TGTGCCAGCAGACCAGGGGGTCCGACCCCCTCACCCCTCCACTTT. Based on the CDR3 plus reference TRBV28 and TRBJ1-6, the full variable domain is DVKVTQSSRYLVKRTGEKVFLECVQDMDHENMFWYRQDPGLGLRLIYFSYDVKMKEKGDIPEGYSVSREKKERFSLILESASTNQTSMYLCASRPGGPTPSPLHFGNGTRLTVT.

The CDR3 DNA is TGTGCCAGCAGTCCATGGGACAGGGACACTGAAGCTTTCTTT. It is translated as CASSPWDRDTEAFF. V and J are TRBV28 and TRBJ1-1; 9 nucleotides line up with TRBD1. With V trimmed by 5 bases and J by 3 bases, 4 bases remained unmatched. CDR3 length: 14 amino acids. CDR1 is MDHEN, CDR2 SYDVKM, per germline.

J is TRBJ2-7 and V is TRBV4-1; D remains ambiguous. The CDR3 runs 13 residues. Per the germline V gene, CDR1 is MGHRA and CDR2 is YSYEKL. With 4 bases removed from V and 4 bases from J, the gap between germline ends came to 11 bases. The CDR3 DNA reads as TGCGCCAGCAGCCCTACAGACGGTTACGAGCAGTACTTC. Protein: CASSPTDGYEQYF.

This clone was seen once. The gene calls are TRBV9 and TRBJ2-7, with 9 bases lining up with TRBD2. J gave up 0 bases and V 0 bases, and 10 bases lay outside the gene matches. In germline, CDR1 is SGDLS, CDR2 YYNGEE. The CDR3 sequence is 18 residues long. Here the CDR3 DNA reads TGTGCCAGCAGCGTAGTGGCTAGCGGGGACCCTAGCTCCTACGAGCAGTACTTC. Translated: CASSVVASGDPSSYEQYF.

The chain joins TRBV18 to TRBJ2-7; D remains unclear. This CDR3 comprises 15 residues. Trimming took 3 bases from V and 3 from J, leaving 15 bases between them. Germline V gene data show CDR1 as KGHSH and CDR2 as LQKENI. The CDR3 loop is CASSPSQTDNYEQYF. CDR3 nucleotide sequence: TGTGCCAGCTCACCCTCACAGACCGACAACTACGAGCAGTACTTC.

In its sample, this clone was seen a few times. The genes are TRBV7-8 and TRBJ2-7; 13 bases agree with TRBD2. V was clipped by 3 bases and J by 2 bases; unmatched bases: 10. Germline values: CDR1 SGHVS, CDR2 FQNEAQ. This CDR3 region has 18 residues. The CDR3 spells CASSFRSRGTSGTYEQYF. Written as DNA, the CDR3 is TGTGCCAGCAGCTTCAGGTCGAGAGGGACTAGCGGGACCTACGAGCAGTACTTC.

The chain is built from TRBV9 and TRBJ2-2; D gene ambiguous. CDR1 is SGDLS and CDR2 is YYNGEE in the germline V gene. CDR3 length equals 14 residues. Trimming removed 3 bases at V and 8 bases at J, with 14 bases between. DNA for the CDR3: TGTGCCAGCAGCGCCCGATTATCCGGGGGGGAGCTGTTTTTT. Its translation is CASSARLSGGELFF. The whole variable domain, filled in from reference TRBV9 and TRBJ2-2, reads DSGVTQTPKHLITATGQRVTLRCSPRSGDLSVYWYQQSLDQGLQFLIQYYNGEERAKGNILERFSAQQFPDLHSELNLSSLELGDSALYFCASSARLSGGELFFGEGSRLTVL.